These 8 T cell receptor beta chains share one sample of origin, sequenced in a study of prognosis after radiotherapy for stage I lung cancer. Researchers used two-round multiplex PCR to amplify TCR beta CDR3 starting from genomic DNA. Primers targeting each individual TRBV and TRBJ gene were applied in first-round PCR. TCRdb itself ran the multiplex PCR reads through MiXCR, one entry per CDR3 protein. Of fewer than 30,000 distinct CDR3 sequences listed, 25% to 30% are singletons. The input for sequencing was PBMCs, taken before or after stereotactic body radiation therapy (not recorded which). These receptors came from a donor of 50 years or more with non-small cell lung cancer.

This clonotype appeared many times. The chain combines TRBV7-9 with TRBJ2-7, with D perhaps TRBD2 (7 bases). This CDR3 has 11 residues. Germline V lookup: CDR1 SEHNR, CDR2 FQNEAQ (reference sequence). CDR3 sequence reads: CAKGGGREQYF. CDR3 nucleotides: TGTGCAAAGGGGGGGGGGCGGGAGCAGTACTTC.

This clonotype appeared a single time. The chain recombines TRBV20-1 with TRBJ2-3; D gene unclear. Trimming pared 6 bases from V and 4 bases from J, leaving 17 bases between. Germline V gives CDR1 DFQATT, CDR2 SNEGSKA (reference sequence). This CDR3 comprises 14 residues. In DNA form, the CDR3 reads TGCAGTGCCCTAGTCGGGTCCGCCCCAGATACGCAGTATTTT. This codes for CSALVGSAPDTQYF.

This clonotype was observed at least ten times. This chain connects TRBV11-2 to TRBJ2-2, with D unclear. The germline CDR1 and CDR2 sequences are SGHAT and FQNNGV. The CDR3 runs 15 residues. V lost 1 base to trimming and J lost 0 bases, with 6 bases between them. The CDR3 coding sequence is TGTGCCAGCAGCTTAGTACGGTCGAACACCGGGGAGCTGTTTTTT. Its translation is CASSLVRSNTGELFF. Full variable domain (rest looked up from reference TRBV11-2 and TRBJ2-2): EAGVAQSPRYKIIEKRQSVAFWCNPISGHATLYWYQQILGQGPKLLIQFQNNGVVDDSQLPKDRFSAERLKGVDSTLKIQPAKLEDSAVYLCASSLVRSNTGELFFGEGSRLTVL.

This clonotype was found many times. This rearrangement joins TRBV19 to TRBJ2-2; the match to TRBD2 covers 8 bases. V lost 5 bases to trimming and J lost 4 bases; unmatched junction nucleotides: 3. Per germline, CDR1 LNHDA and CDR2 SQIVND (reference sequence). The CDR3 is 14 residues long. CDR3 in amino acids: CASSWLAGTGELFF. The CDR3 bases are TGTGCCAGTAGTTGGCTAGCGGGCACCGGGGAGCTGTTTTTT. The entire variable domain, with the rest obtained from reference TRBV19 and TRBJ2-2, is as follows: DGGITQSPKYLFRKEGQNVTLSCEQNLNHDAMYWYRQDPGQGLRLIYYSQIVNDFQKGDIAEGYSVSREKKESFPLTVTSAQKNPTAFYLCASSWLAGTGELFFGEGSRLTVL.

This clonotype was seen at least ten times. The CDR3 DNA sequence: TGTGCCAGCAGCCCGGGACTCTCGAACACTGAAGCTTTCTTT. Translating gives CASSPGLSNTEAFF. This chain uses TRBV11-3 with TRBJ1-1, with TRBD1 as a possible D gene (5 bases). This CDR3 is 14 amino acids long. The germline V and J ends were trimmed by 5 bases and 1 base, with 11 bases remaining between them. CDR1 and CDR2 (germline): SGHNT, YENEEA.

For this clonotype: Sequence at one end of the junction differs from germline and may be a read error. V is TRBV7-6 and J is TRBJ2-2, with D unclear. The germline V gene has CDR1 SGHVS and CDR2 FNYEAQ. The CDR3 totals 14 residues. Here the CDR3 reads CASSLIVGAGELVF. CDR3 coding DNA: TGTGCCAGCAGCTTAATCGTCGGCGCCGGCGAGCTGGTTTTT. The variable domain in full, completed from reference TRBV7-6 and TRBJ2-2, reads GAGVSQSPRYKVTKRGQDVALRCDPISGHVSLYWYRQALGQGPEFLTYFNYEAQQDKSGLPNDRFSAERPEGSISTLTIQRTEQRDSAMYRCASSLIVGAGELVFGEGSRLTVL.

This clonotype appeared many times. The CDR3 is CASNRPNSYEQYF. CDR3 in DNA: TGTGCCAGCAACAGGCCTAACTCGTACGAGCAGTACTTC. The chain joins TRBV5-5 to TRBJ2-7; D might be TRBD1 (5 bases). Trimming left V 6 bases short and J 4 bases short, with 14 bases between. The CDR3 has 13 amino acids. Germline V CDR1 and CDR2: SGHKS, YYEKEE (reference sequence).

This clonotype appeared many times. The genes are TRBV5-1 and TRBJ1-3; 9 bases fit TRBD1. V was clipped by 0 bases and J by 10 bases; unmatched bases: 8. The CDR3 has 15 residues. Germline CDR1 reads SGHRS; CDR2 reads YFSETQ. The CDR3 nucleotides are TGCGCCAGCAGCTTGGTTTGGACAGGGGTAAGGACCATATATTTT. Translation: CASSLVWTGVRTIYF.